Following are 18 T cell receptor beta chains from one sample sequenced in a study of T cell responses to AZD1222 COVID-19 vaccine. Method: immunoSEQ multiplex PCR; TCRdb's copy keeps in-frame clones and lacks some. This table holds over 120,000 clones, more than 70% found once. This sample comprised peripheral blood, obtained 28 days after the second AZD1222 dose. The receptors stem from an adult who received the AZD1222 COVID-19 vaccine.

The rearrangement links TRBV30 to TRBJ1-5; 7 nucleotides align to TRBD1. This CDR3 has 14 amino acids. V was clipped by 3 bases and J by 8 bases; unmatched bases: 10. Germline CDR1 and CDR2: GTSNPN and SVGIG (reference sequence). The CDR3 DNA reads as TGTGCCTGGAGGACCCAGGGGGGGGCGAAGCCCCAGCATTTT. It codes for CAWRTQGGAKPQHF.

The rearrangement joins TRBV29-1 to TRBJ2-7; TRBD1 agrees at 8 bases. Looked up from germline, CDR1 is SQVTM and CDR2 is ANQGSEA. This CDR3 spans 14 amino acids. V gave up 6 bases and J gave up 0 bases; unmatched junction bases: 7. The CDR3 here is CSVETGASSYEQYF. In nucleotides, the CDR3 is TGCAGCGTCGAGACAGGGGCCTCCTCCTACGAGCAGTACTTC.

The chain uses TRBV5-1 and TRBJ2-5; no definite D call. The CDR3 is 14 residues long. Germline V gene data show CDR1 as SGHRS and CDR2 as YFSETQ. With 4 bases removed from V and 5 bases from J, the gap between germline ends came to 15 bases. CDR3 DNA sequence: TGCGCCAGCAGCGCCCCTACGGGCGCGGAGACCCAGTACTTC. Translated, it gives CASSAPTGAETQYF.

CDR3 loop: CASSLVTSHTDTQYF. DNA of the CDR3: TGTGCCAGCAGCTTAGTAACGAGTCACACAGATACGCAGTATTTT. This sequence joins TRBV11-2 and TRBJ2-3; D is ambiguous. In germline, CDR1 is SGHAT, CDR2 FQNNGV. V lost 1 base and J lost 2, with 10 bases in between. The CDR3 sequence is 15 residues long.

The V call is TRBV10-3, the J call TRBJ2-2; D is uncertain. Germline values: CDR1 ENHRY, CDR2 SYGVKD. The CDR3 contains 15 residues. V lost 4 bases and J 4 bases, leaving 13 bases between the germline ends. CDR3 nucleotides: TGTGCCATCAGTGGGGTAGGCAGAGGCACCGGGGAGCTGTTTTTT. It yields the protein CAISGVGRGTGELFF.

The chain employs TRBV2 and TRBJ2-6; 12 nucleotides align to TRBD2. Trimming cost V 1 base and J 0 bases; bases outside gene matches: 1. This CDR3 has 18 amino acids. CDR1 and CDR2 from the germline V gene are SNHLY and FYNNEI. CDR3 DNA sequence: TGTGCCAGCAGTGAAGGGACTAGCGGGGCCTCTGGGGCCAACGTCCTGACTTTC. Protein sequence: CASSEGTSGASGANVLTF.

This clone came up once. This sequence joins TRBV3-1 (or the pseudogene TRBV3-2) and TRBJ2-5; 9 bases line up with TRBD1. Germline loops: CDR1 LGHDT, CDR2 YNNKEL (reference sequence). The CDR3 sequence is 16 residues long. With V trimmed by 2 bases and J by 5 bases, 9 bases remained unmatched. In nucleotides, the CDR3 is TGTGCCAGCAGCCAACGAAAACAGGGGGCGCAGGAGACCCAGTACTTC. Translating gives CASSQRKQGAQETQYF.

The rearrangement joins TRBV24-1 to TRBJ2-2; 8 positions agree with TRBD2. The CDR3 consists of 15 residues. Trimming took 8 bases from V and 3 from J; bases not matched to a gene: 7. The germline gives CDR1 KGHDR, CDR2 SFDVKD. Here the CDR3 reads CATIVGRADTGELFF. In nucleotides, the CDR3 is TGTGCCACCATCGTCGGGAGGGCCGACACCGGGGAGCTGTTTTTT.

The chain links TRBV7-2 to TRBJ2-7; D might be TRBD2 (6 bases). Germline V gene lookup returns CDR1 SGHTA and CDR2 FQGNSA. V was cut by 8 bases and J by 0 bases, with 14 bases left in between. The CDR3 runs to 14 residues. The CDR3 coding sequence is TGTGCCAGCGAAGTATTTAGCGGCTCCTACGAGCAGTACTTC. It codes for CASEVFSGSYEQYF.

The chain is built from TRBV9 and TRBJ2-1; 10 bases agree with TRBD2. The V segment lost 3 bases and the J segment 4 bases; nucleotides outside the gene matches: 7. The germline V gene has CDR1 SGDLS and CDR2 YYNGEE. This CDR3 is 16 amino acids long. The CDR3 DNA reads TGTGCCAGCAGCGCGAGGACTAGCGGAAAATACAATGAGCAGTTCTTC. This sequence encodes CASSARTSGKYNEQFF.

This chain uses TRBV24-1 with TRBJ1-4; 7 nucleotides match TRBD1. The CDR3 is 15 amino acids. The V gene end was trimmed by 4 bases and the J gene end by 3 bases; junction bases not matched to a gene: 4. The germline V gene has CDR1 KGHDR and CDR2 SFDVKD. CDR3 sequence: CATSDTGTANEKLFF. As DNA, the CDR3 is TGTGCCACCAGTGACACCGGGACAGCTAATGAAAAACTGTTTTTT.

The chain has TRBV30 and TRBJ1-4; 8 bases map to TRBD1. The V gene end was trimmed by 2 bases and the J gene end by 7 bases; junction bases not matched to a gene: 6. This CDR3 has 14 amino acids. Germline V gene data show CDR1 as GTSNPN and CDR2 as SVGIG (reference sequence). CDR3 in amino acids: CAWSHPGGTEKLFF. In DNA, the CDR3 is TGTGCCTGGAGTCATCCAGGGGGCACTGAAAAACTGTTTTTT.

J is TRBJ1-2 and V is TRBV4-2, with 7 bases matching TRBD1. Losses at the gene ends were 4 bases for V and 6 bases for J; bases not matched to a gene: 14. Germline values: CDR1 LGHNA, CDR2 YNFKEQ. The CDR3 loop spans 16 amino acids. The CDR3 nucleotides are TGTGCCAGCAGCCCCAGACAGGGTGGGGTTCTTGATGGCTACACCTTC. This gives the protein CASSPRQGGVLDGYTF.

V is TRBV6-4 and J is TRBJ2-5; a weak D match, TRBD2 (6 bases). Per the germline V gene, CDR1 is MRHNA and CDR2 is SNTAGT. V was pared by 5 bases and J by 4 bases, with 17 bases between. The length of the CDR3 is 15 residues. CDR3 sequence: CASSQGPGSGETQYF. The CDR3 DNA reads TGTGCCAGCAGTCAAGGACCCGGGAGTGGAGAGACCCAGTACTTC.

The rearrangement joins TRBV27 to TRBJ2-1; no firm D call. There are 13 residues in the CDR3. Germline CDR1 reads MNHEY; CDR2 reads SMNVEV (reference sequence). V was clipped by 4 bases and J by 9 bases, with 13 bases between them. CDR3 DNA: TGTGCCAGCAGTTCGGAGCCGCTACTTGAGCAGTTCTTC. It yields the protein CASSSEPLLEQFF.

This clone was seen once. The chain has TRBV28 and TRBJ2-7; a possible D gene is TRBD2 (5 bases). The CDR3 has 11 amino acids. Germline loops: CDR1 MDHEN, CDR2 SYDVKM. Trimming cost V 5 bases and J 12 bases, with 14 bases left between them. In DNA, the CDR3 is TGTGCCAGCAGTGTAACTAGGGTATGGTACTTC. This encodes CASSVTRVWYF.

This chain joins TRBV6-5 and TRBJ1-5; 7 bases are a match to TRBD1. The CDR3 extends over 14 amino acids. V lost 5 bases to trimming and J lost 2 bases; unmatched junction nucleotides: 3. Per germline, CDR1 MNHEY and CDR2 SVGAGI. This CDR3 reads CASSRQGGNQPQHF. For the CDR3, the DNA is TGTGCCAGCAGTCGACAGGGCGGCAATCAGCCCCAGCATTTT.

This clone came up a few times. The rearrangement joins TRBV7-2 to TRBJ2-7; TRBD2 is a possible D gene (5 bases). The V and J ends lost 1 base and 2 bases respectively, with 12 bases between them. Germline V lookup: CDR1 SGHTA, CDR2 FQGNSA. The CDR3 contains 15 residues. CDR3 region: CASSLVGGQAYEQYF. CDR3 nucleotides: TGTGCCAGCAGCTTAGTCGGCGGGCAAGCCTACGAGCAGTACTTC.